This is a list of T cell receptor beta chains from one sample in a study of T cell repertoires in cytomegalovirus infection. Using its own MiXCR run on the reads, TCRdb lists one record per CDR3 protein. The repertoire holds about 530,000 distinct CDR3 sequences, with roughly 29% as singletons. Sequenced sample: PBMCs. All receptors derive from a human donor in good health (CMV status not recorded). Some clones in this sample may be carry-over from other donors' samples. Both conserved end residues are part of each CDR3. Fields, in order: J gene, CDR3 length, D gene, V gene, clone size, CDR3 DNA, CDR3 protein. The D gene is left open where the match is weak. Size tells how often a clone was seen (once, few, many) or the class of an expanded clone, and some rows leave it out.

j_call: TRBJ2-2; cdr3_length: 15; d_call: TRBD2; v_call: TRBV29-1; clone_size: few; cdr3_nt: TGCAGCGTTGAGACGGGAGGACGAAACACCGGGGAGCTGTTTTTT; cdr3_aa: CSVETGGRNTGELFF
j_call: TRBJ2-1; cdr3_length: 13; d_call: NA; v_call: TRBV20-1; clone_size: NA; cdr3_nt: TGCAGTCTAGGGACCGTCTCCTACAATGAGCAGTTCTTC; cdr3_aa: CSLGTVSYNEQFF
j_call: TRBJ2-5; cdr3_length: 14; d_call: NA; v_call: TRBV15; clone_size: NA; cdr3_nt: TGTGCCACCAGCAGAGATAGGGGGGAAGAGACCCAGTACTTC; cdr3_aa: CATSRDRGEETQYF
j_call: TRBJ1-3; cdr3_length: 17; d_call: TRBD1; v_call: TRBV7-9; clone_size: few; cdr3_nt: TGTGCCAGCAGCTTTCCGGGACAGTTAAGCTCTGGAAACACCATATATTTT; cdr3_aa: CASSFPGQLSSGNTIYF
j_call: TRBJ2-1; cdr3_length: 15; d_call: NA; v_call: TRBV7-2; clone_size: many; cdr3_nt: TGTGCCAGCAGCCCCAGTAGGCTAGAAAACAATGAGCAGTTCTTC; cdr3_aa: CASSPSRLENNEQFF
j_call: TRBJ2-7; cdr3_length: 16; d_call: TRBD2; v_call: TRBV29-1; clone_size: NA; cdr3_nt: TGCAGCGTTGAAGGTGGGGGACTAGCGGGACGGGACGAGCAGTACTTC; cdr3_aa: CSVEGGGLAGRDEQYF
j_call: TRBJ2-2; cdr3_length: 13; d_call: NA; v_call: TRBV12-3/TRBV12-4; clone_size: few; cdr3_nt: TGTGCCAGCTCGAACGGGGGCGCCGGGGAGCTGTTTTTT; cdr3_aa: CASSNGGAGELFF
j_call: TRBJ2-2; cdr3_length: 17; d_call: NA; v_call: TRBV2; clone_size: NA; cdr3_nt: TGTGCCAGCAGTGAACTGGCGCAGGGGCTTAACACCGGGGAGCTGTTTTTT; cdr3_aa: CASSELAQGLNTGELFF
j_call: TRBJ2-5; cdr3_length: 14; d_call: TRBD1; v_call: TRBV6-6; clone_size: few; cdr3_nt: TGTGCCAGCAGTTACCGGACAGGCCAAGAGACCCAGTACTTC; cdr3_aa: CASSYRTGQETQYF
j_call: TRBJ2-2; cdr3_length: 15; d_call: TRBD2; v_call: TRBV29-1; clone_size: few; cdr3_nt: TGCAGCGCGACTAGCGGGAGGGCCATCCCCGGGGAGCTGTTTTTT; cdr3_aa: CSATSGRAIPGELFF
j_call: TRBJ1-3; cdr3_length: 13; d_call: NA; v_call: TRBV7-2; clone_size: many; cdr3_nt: TGTGCCAGCAGCTCGAACGCGGGAAACACCATATATTTT; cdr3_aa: CASSSNAGNTIYF
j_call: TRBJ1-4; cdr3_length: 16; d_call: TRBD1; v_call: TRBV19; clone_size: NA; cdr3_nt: TGTGCCAGTAGTACGACAGGGAGGACAACTAATGAAAAACTGTTTTTT; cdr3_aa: CASSTTGRTTNEKLFF
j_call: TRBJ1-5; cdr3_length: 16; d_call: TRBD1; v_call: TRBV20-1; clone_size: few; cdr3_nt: TGCAGTGCTATCCGGACAGGGGCCGGCAGCAATCAGCCCCAGCATTTT; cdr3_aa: CSAIRTGAGSNQPQHF
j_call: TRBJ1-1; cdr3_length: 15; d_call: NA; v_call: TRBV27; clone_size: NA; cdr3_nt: TGTGCCAGCAGTCTGGCGCGGGGGAGCGGCACTGAAGCTTTCTTT; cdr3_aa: CASSLARGSGTEAFF
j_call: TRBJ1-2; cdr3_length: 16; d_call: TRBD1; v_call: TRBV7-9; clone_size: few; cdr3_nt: TGTGCCAGCAGCCCGAAGACAGGGGACTTGAACTATGGCTACACCTTC; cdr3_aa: CASSPKTGDLNYGYTF
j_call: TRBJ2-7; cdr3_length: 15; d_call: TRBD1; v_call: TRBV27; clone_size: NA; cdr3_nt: TGTGCCAGCAGTTTAACACAGGGGGGTTTGTACGAGCAGTACTTC; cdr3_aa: CASSLTQGGLYEQYF
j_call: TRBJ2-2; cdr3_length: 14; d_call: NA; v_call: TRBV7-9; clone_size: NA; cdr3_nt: TGTGCCAGCAGGATACAGGGTAGCACCGGGGAGCTGTTTTTT; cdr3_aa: CASRIQGSTGELFF
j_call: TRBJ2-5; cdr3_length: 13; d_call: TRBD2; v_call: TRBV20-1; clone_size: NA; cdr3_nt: TGCAGTGCAGGGACTAGCCACCAAGAGACCCAGTACTTC; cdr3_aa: CSAGTSHQETQYF
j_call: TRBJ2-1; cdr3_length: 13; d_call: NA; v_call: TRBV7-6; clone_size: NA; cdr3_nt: TGTGCCAGCAGGTTTGAAGGCCCCGGCGAGCAGTTCTTC; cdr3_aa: CASRFEGPGEQFF
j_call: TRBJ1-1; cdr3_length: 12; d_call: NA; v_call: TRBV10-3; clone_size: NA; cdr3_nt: TGTGCCATCAAAGGTTCGAACACTGAAGCTTTCTTT; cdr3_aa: CAIKGSNTEAFF
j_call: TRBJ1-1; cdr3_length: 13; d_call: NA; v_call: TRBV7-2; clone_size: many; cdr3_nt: TGTGCCAGCAGCTTAGAGCGCGGCACTGAAGCTTTCTTT; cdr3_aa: CASSLERGTEAFF
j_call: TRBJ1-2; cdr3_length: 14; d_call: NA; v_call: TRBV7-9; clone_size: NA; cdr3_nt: TGTGCCAGCAGCTCCGGGACATCGTCCTATGGCTACACCTTC; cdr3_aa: CASSSGTSSYGYTF
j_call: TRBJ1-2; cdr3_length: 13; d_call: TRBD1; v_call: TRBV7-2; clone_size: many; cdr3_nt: TGTGCCAGCAGCTTCGCAGGGGGTTATGGCTACACCTTC; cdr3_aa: CASSFAGGYGYTF
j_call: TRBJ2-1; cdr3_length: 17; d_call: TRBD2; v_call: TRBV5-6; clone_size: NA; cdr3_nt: TGTGCCAGCAGCCTACGGACTAGCGGGTGGTTGTACAATGAGCAGTTCTTC; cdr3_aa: CASSLRTSGWLYNEQFF
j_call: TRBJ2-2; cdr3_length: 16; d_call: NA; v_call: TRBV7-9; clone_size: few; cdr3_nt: TGTGCCAGCAGCTTATTTCCTAGCGCGAACACCGGGGAGCTGTTTTTT; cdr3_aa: CASSLFPSANTGELFF
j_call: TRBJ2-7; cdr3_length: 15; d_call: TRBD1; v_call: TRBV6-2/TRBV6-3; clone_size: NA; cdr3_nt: TGTGCCAGCAGTTACTCGGGACAGGTTTCGCACGAGCAGTACTTC; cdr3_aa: CASSYSGQVSHEQYF
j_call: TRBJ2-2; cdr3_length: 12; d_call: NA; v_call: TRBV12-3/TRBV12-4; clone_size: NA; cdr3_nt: TGTGCCAGCGAATTTGCGTCCGGGGAGCTGTTTTTT; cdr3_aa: CASEFASGELFF
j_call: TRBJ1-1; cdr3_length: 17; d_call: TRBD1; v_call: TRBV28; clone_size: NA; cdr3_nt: TGTGCCAGCACCATCCACGGCGCAGGGGGTCTGAACACTGAAGCTTTCTTT; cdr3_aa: CASTIHGAGGLNTEAFF
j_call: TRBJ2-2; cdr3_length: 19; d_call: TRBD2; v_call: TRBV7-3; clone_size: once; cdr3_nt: TGTGCCAGCAGCTCCGGGGGGTTCGGGAGTTCGGAGGGCACCGGGGAGCTGTTTTTT; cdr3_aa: CASSSGGFGSSEGTGELFF
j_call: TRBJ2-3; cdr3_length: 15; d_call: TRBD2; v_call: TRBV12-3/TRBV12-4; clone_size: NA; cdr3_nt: TGTGCCAGCAGGACGACTAGCGGGAACACAGATACGCAGTATTTT; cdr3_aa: CASRTTSGNTDTQYF
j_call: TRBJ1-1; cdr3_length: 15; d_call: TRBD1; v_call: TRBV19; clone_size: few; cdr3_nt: TGTGCCAGCCGACGGACAGGGGGCACGGGTACTGAAGCTTTCTTT; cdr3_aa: CASRRTGGTGTEAFF
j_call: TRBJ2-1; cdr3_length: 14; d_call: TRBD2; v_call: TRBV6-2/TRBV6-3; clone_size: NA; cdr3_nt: TGTGCCAGCACCAACCCCGGGACTAGCGTTAGGAAGTTCTTC; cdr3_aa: CASTNPGTSVRKFF
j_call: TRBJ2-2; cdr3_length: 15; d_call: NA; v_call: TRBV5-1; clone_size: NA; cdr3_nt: TGCGCCAGCCGCTTAAGGAGTCGGGACACCGGGGAGCTGTTTTTT; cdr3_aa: CASRLRSRDTGELFF
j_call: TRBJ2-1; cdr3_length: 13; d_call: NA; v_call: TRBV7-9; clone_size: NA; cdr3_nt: TGTGCCAGCAGCTTAGAGTTGTACAATGAGCAGTTCTTC; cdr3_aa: CASSLELYNEQFF
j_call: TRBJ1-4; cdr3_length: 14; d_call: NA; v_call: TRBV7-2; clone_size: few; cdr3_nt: TGTGCCAGCAGCCAAGATCGCGTGAATGAAAAACTGTTTTTT; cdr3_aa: CASSQDRVNEKLFF
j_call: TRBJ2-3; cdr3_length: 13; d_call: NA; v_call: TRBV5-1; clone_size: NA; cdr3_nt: TGCGCCAGCAGACAGGGACGAGCGGATACGCAGTATTTT; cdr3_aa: CASRQGRADTQYF
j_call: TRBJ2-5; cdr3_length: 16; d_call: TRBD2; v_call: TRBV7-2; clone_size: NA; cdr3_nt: TGTGCCAGCAGCTCCGCCGGGACTAGCGTTCAAGAGACCCAGTACTTC; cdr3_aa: CASSSAGTSVQETQYF
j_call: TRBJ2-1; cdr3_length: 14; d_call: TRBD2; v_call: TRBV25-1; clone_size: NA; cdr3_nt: TGTGCCAGCAGCCCGGGACTAGTCTACAATGAGCAGTTCTTC; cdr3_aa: CASSPGLVYNEQFF
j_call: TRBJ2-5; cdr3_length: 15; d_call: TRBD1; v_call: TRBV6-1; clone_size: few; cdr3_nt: TGTGCCAGCAGTGGGACAGGAGCGCGCCAAGAGACCCAGTACTTC; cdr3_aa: CASSGTGARQETQYF
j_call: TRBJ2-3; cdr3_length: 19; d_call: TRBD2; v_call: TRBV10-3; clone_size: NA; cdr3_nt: TGTGCCATCAGTGAGTCGTCGGGCGGGAGGCATTCTGTAGCAGATACGCAGTATTTT; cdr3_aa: CAISESSGGRHSVADTQYF
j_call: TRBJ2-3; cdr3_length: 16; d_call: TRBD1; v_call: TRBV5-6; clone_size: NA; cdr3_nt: TGTGCCAGCAAAAACAGGGGGAGTGGTAGCACAGATACGCAGTATTTT; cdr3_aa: CASKNRGSGSTDTQYF
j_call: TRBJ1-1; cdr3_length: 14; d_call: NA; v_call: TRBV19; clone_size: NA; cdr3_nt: TGTGCCAGTAGTATAGAACCCCGCAACACTGAAGCTTTCTTT; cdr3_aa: CASSIEPRNTEAFF
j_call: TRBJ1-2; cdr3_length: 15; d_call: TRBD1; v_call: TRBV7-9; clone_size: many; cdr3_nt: TGTGCCAGCAGCGGGCGGGACAGCCTTATCTATGGCTACACCTTC; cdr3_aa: CASSGRDSLIYGYTF
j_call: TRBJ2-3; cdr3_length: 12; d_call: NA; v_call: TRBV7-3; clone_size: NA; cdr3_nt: TGTGCCAGCAGCTATACCGGGACTACGCAGTATTTT; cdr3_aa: CASSYTGTTQYF
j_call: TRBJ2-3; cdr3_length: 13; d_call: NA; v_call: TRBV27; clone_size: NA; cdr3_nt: TGTGCCAGCAGTAGGACGATAGAAGATACGCAGTATTTT; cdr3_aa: CASSRTIEDTQYF
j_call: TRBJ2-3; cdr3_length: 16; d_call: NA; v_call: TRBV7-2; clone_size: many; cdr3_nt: TGTGCCAGCAGCTTAGCGGGGACATTCAGCACAGATACGCAGTATTTT; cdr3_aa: CASSLAGTFSTDTQYF
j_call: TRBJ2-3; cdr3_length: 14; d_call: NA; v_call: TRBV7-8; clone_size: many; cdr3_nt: TGTGCCAGCAGCTTAGAGCAGGTTCGGCCTACGCAGTATTTT; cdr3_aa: CASSLEQVRPTQYF
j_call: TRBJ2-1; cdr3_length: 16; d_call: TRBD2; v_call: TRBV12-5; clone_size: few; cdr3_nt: TGTGCTAGTGGTCCGGAGGGGGGACTAGCGGTCAATGAGCAGTTCTTC; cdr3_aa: CASGPEGGLAVNEQFF
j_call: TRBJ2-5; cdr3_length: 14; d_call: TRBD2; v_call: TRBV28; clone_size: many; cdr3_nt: TGTGCCAGCAGCCAAGGGACTAGCGGGAGGAGGCCCAGCTTC; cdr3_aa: CASSQGTSGRRPSF
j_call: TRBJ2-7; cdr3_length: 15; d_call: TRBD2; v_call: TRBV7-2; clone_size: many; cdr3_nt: TGTGCCAGCAGCTTGGGAGGGCGGGTGACCTACGAGCAGTACTTC; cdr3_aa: CASSLGGRVTYEQYF
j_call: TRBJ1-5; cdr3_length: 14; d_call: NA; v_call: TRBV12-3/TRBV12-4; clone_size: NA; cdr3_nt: TGTGCCAGCAGTTTAACGGGGGCGGGTCAGCCCCAGCATTTT; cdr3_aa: CASSLTGAGQPQHF
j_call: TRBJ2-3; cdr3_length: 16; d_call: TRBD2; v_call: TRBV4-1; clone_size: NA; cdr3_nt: TGCGCCAGCAGCCAAACGGGAGAACTAGCGGGAGATACGCAGTATTTT; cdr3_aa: CASSQTGELAGDTQYF
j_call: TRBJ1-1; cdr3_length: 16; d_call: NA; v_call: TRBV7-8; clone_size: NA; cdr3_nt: TGTGCCAGCAGCTTAGGGTTAGAGGGGGTCGGCACTGAAGCTTTCTTT; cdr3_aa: CASSLGLEGVGTEAFF
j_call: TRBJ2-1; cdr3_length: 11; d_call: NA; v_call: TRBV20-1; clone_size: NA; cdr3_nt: TGCAGTGCTAGGGGGGACGAAGGGCAGTTCTTC; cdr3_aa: CSARGDEGQFF
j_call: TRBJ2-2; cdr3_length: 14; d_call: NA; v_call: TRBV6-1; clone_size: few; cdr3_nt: TGTGCCAGCAGTGGACAGGCTCACACCGGGGAGCTGTTTTTT; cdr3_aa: CASSGQAHTGELFF
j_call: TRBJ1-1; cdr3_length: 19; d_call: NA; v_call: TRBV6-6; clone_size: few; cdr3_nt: TGTGCCAGCAGTTACTCTCCGTATTCTGTCTTCTCAGTGAACACTGAAGCTTTCTTT; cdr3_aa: CASSYSPYSVFSVNTEAFF
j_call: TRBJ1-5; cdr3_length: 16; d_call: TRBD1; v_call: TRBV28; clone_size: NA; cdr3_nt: TGTGCCAGCAGGATAACAGGGGCGTATAGCAATCAGCCCCAGCATTTT; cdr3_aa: CASRITGAYSNQPQHF
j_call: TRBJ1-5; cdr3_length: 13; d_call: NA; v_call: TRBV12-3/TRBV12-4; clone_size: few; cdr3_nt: TGTGCCAGCACCCTCAGGGACAATCAGCCCCAGCATTTT; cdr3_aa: CASTLRDNQPQHF
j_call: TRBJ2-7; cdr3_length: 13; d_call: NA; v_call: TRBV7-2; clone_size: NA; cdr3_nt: TGTGCCAGCAGAGGTCGTAACGGCTACGAGCAGTACTTC; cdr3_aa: CASRGRNGYEQYF
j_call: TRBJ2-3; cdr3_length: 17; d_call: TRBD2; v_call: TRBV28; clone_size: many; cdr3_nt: TGTGCCAGCAGTTCCCCCGGGGCGGCGGGAGCCGCAGATACGCAGTATTTT; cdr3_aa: CASSSPGAAGAADTQYF